The table lists the clone carrying this TCR beta chain with a few counts. Its target is unknown. These data are taken from a study of T cells after yellow fever vaccination. Study outcomes and limitations: FACS-sorted repertoires could harbor abundant contaminating bulk-population clonotypes. Primary-vaccination clones mostly resurfaced post-booster (just under 98% CD4, roughly 90% CD8).

Universal primer sites and UMIs were introduced during 5'RACE template-switching synthesis of TCR cDNA. TCRdb reprocessed the 5' RACE reads with MiXCR, giving one entry per CDR3 protein. In the table there are about 320,000 distinct CDR3 sequences, around 13% of which are singletons. The receptor's source is a man younger than 35 who received the YFV17D yellow fever vaccine. The starting material was CD4+ T cells sorted from PBMCs, obtained 15 days after the yellow fever booster vaccination.

CDR3 DNA: TGTGCCAGCTCACGCGGGACAGGGGAAATGAACACTGAAGCTTTCTTT. It specifies CASSRGTGEMNTEAFF. The chain employs TRBV18 and TRBJ1-1, with 10 bases identical to TRBD1. Germline V CDR1 and CDR2: KGHSH, LQKENI. V lost 4 bases and J lost 0; bases outside the gene matches: 5. CDR3 size: 16 residues.